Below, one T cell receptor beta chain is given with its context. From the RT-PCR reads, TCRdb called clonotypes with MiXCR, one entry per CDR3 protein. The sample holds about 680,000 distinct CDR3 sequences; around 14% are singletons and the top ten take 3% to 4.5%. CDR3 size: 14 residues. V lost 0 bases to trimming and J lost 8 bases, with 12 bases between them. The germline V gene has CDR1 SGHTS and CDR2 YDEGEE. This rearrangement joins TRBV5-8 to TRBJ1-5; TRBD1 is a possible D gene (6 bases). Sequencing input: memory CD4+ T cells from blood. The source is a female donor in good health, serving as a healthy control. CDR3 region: CASSLGGAGKPQHF. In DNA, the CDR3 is TGTGCCAGCAGCTTGGGGGGGGCAGGGAAGCCCCAGCATTTT.